This T cell receptor (beta chain) was recovered during a study of blood T cell repertoires in COVID-19. J lost 6 bases, V lost 2 bases, and 4 bases had no gene match. Germline V gene sequence: CDR1 SGHAT, CDR2 FQNNGV. This CDR3 spans 14 amino acids. Methods used by the authors: It was from reference gene primer amplification that nucleated cell counts were estimated. Sequenced by immunoSEQ multiplex PCR; TCRdb stores in-frame clones only, minus some. V, J and clone size derive from that table, while D and trimming were established from the DNA sequence. Of approximately 73,000 clones in the sample, roughly four fifths were seen once.

Sequenced material: peripheral blood. The origin of this receptor is a woman between 65 and 79 years old with acute or convalescent COVID-19. V usage is TRBV11-2 and J usage is TRBJ2-7, with 10 bases identical to TRBD1. The CDR3 DNA sequence: TGTGCCAGCAGCTTATCCGGGACAGGGGTCGAGCAGTACTTC. Translating gives CASSLSGTGVEQYF.